The 21 T cell receptor beta chains below all came from one sample that was sequenced in a study of T cells in Graves' hyperthyroidism and ophthalmopathy. What was amplified from RNA transcripts were TCR beta CDR3 regions. A set of HTBI primers served as the primers for a first-round RT-PCR of the TCR CDR3. TCRdb fed the multiplex PCR reads into MiXCR, producing one record per CDR3 protein. The data show about 570,000 distinct CDR3 sequences, approximately 44% seen once. Sequencing used peripheral blood or thyroid tissue (not recorded which). The receptors come from an adult woman with Graves' disease, either hyperthyroidism or ophthalmopathy (not recorded which).

The chain has TRBV6-5 and TRBJ1-2; D not resolved. The CDR3 is made up of 16 amino acids. Trimming removed 0 bases at V and 3 bases at J, with 14 bases between. The germline gives CDR1 MNHEY, CDR2 SVGAGI. The CDR3 DNA reads TGTGCCAGCAGTTACTCGAGCAGGCTGCTCGACTATGGCTACACCTTC. Protein: CASSYSSRLLDYGYTF.

The chain employs TRBV20-1 and TRBJ1-5; maybe TRBD1 (5 bases). The germline V gene has CDR1 DFQATT and CDR2 SNEGSKA (reference sequence). Trimming pared 6 bases from V and 7 bases from J, leaving 19 bases between. The CDR3 spans 14 residues. The CDR3 nucleotides are TGCAGTGCGTTGCGGGGGGACTACGAGCAGCCCCAGCATTTT. Amino acid sequence: CSALRGDYEQPQHF.

The chain couples TRBV27 to TRBJ1-2; D unresolved. The CDR3 consists of 15 residues. The germline V gene has CDR1 MNHEY and CDR2 SMNVEV (reference sequence). With 1 base removed from V and 7 bases from J, the gap between germline ends came to 16 bases. DNA for the CDR3: TGTGCCAGCAGTTTATACCCCAAGTTAGGGTTTGGCTACACCTTC. Translating it yields CASSLYPKLGFGYTF.

This clonotype was seen at least ten times. The rearrangement links TRBV5-1 to TRBJ1-1; TRBD1 might be the D (6 bases). The CDR3 has 15 residues. Trimming stripped 3 bases from V and 3 bases from J, with 15 bases between. The V gene's germline CDR1 is SGHRS and CDR2 YFSETQ. In DNA, the CDR3 is TGCGCCAGCAGCTCAAAAGGGGGGTTGGACACTGAAGCTTTCTTT. Translating gives CASSSKGGLDTEAFF.

CDR3 DNA sequence: TGCAGTGCTACCGGAGCGGGAGACGGAGAGACCCAGTACTTC. This translates into CSATGAGDGETQYF. The V call is TRBV20-1, the J call TRBJ2-5; 8 nucleotides line up with TRBD2. The CDR3 has 14 amino acids. V lost 4 bases, J lost 4 bases, and 8 bases stayed unmatched. Per germline, CDR1 DFQATT and CDR2 SNEGSKA (reference sequence).

This clonotype was observed at least ten times. This chain connects TRBV7-2 to TRBJ2-7; 12 bases fit TRBD2. Germline V lookup: CDR1 SGHTA, CDR2 FQGNSA. V shed 6 bases, J shed 4 bases, and the junction held 4 bases outside the gene matches. This CDR3 contains 14 residues. In nucleotides, the CDR3 is TGTGCCAGCAGATTAACTAGCGGGAGGTACGAGCAGTACTTC. Translated, it gives CASRLTSGRYEQYF.

To note about this clonotype: Sequence at one end of the junction differs from germline and may be a read error. The chain is built from TRBV5-1 and TRBJ2-6, with D perhaps matching TRBD1 (6 bases). The CDR3 has 14 amino acids. Germline loops: CDR1 SGHRS, CDR2 YFSETQ. The CDR3 protein is CASSLGVGANALTF. The CDR3 DNA reads as TGCGCCAGCAGCTTGGGAGTGGGGGCCAACGCCCTGACTTTC.

This clonotype appeared many times. V usage is TRBV15 and J usage is TRBJ1-2, with D unresolved. In germline, CDR1 is LNHNV, CDR2 YYDKDF (reference sequence). The CDR3 length is 12 residues. With 2 bases removed from V and 11 bases from J, the gap between germline ends came to 12 bases. CDR3 nucleotide sequence: TGTGCCACCAGCAGACTCGTCGGTCGGTACACCTTC. Encoded protein: CATSRLVGRYTF.

This clonotype was seen at least ten times. The chain joins TRBV28 to TRBJ2-6; D gene unclear. Germline V CDR1 and CDR2: MDHEN, SYDVKM. CDR3 length equals 15 residues. V lost 6 bases and J lost 2, with 11 bases in between. The DNA of the CDR3 is TGTGCCAGCAGCGAGGACGTCGCTGGGGCCAACGTCCTGACTTTC. It specifies CASSEDVAGANVLTF.

The rearrangement joins TRBV5-1 to TRBJ2-5; TRBD2 matches 10 bases. Trimming at V came to 6 bases and at J to 1 base, leaving 3 bases not matched to a gene. Looked up from germline, CDR1 is SGHRS and CDR2 is YFSETQ. This CDR3 region has 14 residues. Here the CDR3 reads CASKASGSQETQYF. In DNA form, the CDR3 reads TGCGCCAGCAAGGCTAGCGGGAGCCAAGAGACCCAGTACTTC.

The sample holds many counts of this clonotype. The V call is TRBV6-6, the J call TRBJ1-5; D perhaps matches TRBD1 (6 bases). V lost 10 bases to trimming and J lost 3 bases, with 16 bases between them. This CDR3 is built from 14 residues. From germline, CDR1 is MNHNY and CDR2 SVGAGI (reference sequence). This chain's CDR3 is CATSLQGFNQPQHF. CDR3 sequence (DNA): TGTGCCACATCTCTCCAGGGGTTCAATCAGCCCCAGCATTTT.

This clonotype came up many times. The genes are TRBV5-8 and TRBJ1-2; the D gene is possibly TRBD1 (5 bases). CDR3 length equals 13 residues. Deletions cut 0 bases from V and 5 bases from J, with 8 bases between. Germline CDR1 reads SGHTS; CDR2 reads YDEGEE. This CDR3 reads CASSLVGTYGYTF. For the CDR3, the DNA is TGTGCCAGCAGCTTGGTAGGGACGTATGGCTACACCTTC.

The genes are TRBV5-1 and TRBJ2-5, with 13 positions matching TRBD2. This CDR3 is 17 amino acids long. V was clipped by 3 bases and J by 3 bases; unmatched bases: 8. In germline, CDR1 is SGHRS, CDR2 YFSETQ. The CDR3 here is CASSSGLAGRREETQYF. For the CDR3, the DNA is TGCGCCAGCAGCTCGGGACTAGCGGGAAGGCGGGAAGAGACCCAGTACTTC.

Ten or more counts support this clonotype. The chain uses TRBV4-1 and TRBJ1-1, with D possibly being TRBD1 (5 bases). V was cut by 4 bases and J by 1 base, with 13 bases left in between. Germline assignment: CDR1 MGHRA and CDR2 YSYEKL. This CDR3 is 15 amino acids long. Here the CDR3 DNA reads TGCGCCAGCAGCCTTCAGACAGCGAGGAACACTGAAGCTTTCTTT. It codes for CASSLQTARNTEAFF.

Details on this clonotype: The germline gene is not matched at one end of the junction; a read error may be the cause. This chain uses TRBV5-1 with TRBJ2-3; 8 bases match TRBD2. The germline CDR1 and CDR2 sequences are SGHRS and YFSETQ. This CDR3 comprises 16 residues. For the CDR3, the DNA is TGTGCCAGCAGCTTAGTGGGTAGCGGGGGCACAGATACGCAGTATTTT. Translating it yields CASSLVGSGGTDTQYF.

This clonotype was seen at least ten times. The rearrangement links TRBV10-3 to TRBJ1-5; D is undetermined. Trimming took off 3 bases at V and 0 bases at J, with 6 bases between the two ends. There are 14 residues in the CDR3. Germline V CDR1 and CDR2: ENHRY, SYGVKD. CDR3 nucleotides: TGTGCCATCAGTGATAGTTATAGCAATCAGCCCCAGCATTTT. Encoded protein: CAISDSYSNQPQHF.

The chain has TRBV7-3 and TRBJ1-1; TRBD1 aligns across 7 bases. The CDR3 consists of 13 residues. Germline CDR1 SGHTA, CDR2 FQGTGA. The ends lost 4 bases at V and 6 bases at J; junction bases unmatched: 5. The DNA of the CDR3 is TGTGCCAGCAGCTCTCTAGACAGGGCTGAAGCTTTCTTT. It translates to CASSSLDRAEAFF. Full variable domain (missing parts from reference TRBV7-3 and TRBJ1-1): GAGVSQTPSNKVTEKGKYVELRCDPISGHTALYWYRQSLGQGPEFLIYFQGTGAADDSGLPNDRFFAVRPEGSVSTLKIQRTERGDSAVYLCASSSLDRAEAFFGQGTRLTVV.

This sequence joins TRBV6-1 and TRBJ1-2, with 10 bases fitting TRBD1. Germline V gene sequence: CDR1 MNHNS, CDR2 SASEGT. The CDR3 is 14 amino acids. V was pared by 1 base and J by 6 bases, with 2 bases of the junction left unmatched. CDR3 nucleotide sequence: TGTGCCAGCAGTGAAGAGACAGGGGGCCATGGCTACACCTTC. Its protein product is CASSEETGGHGYTF.

This clonotype was recorded many times. The chain combines TRBV6-1 with TRBJ1-1, with a weak D call TRBD1 (5 bases). This CDR3 spans 15 amino acids. The V gene's germline CDR1 is MNHNS and CDR2 SASEGT. Trimming removed 1 base at V and 0 bases at J, with 9 bases between. The CDR3 DNA follows: TGTGCCAGCAGTGAAGTGCGGGGGATGAACACTGAAGCTTTCTTT. Translation gives CASSEVRGMNTEAFF.

The chain combines TRBV20-1 with TRBJ1-1; a weak D match, TRBD1 (5 bases). V was trimmed by 0 bases and J by 10 bases, leaving 9 bases between them. Germline V CDR1 and CDR2: DFQATT, SNEGSKA (reference sequence). There are 11 residues in the CDR3. The CDR3: CSARDEGVAFF. DNA of the CDR3: TGCAGTGCTAGAGATGAAGGGGTAGCTTTCTTT.

This clonotype was picked up many times. The V and J genes are TRBV5-1 and TRBJ1-2; 7 bases fit TRBD1. The CDR3 totals 13 residues. With 4 bases clipped from V and 5 bases from J, the junction kept 5 bases outside the gene matches. The germline CDR1 and CDR2 sequences are SGHRS and YFSETQ. CDR3 sequence: CASSPTGFYGYTF. CDR3 bases: TGCGCCAGCAGCCCGACAGGGTTTTATGGCTACACCTTC. Supplemented by reference TRBV5-1 and TRBJ1-2, the full variable domain reads KAGVTQTPRYLIKTRGQQVTLSCSPISGHRSVSWYQQTPGQGLQFLFEYFSETQRNKGNFPGRFSGRQFSNSRSEMNVSTLELGDSALYLCASSPTGFYGYTFGSGTRLTVV.